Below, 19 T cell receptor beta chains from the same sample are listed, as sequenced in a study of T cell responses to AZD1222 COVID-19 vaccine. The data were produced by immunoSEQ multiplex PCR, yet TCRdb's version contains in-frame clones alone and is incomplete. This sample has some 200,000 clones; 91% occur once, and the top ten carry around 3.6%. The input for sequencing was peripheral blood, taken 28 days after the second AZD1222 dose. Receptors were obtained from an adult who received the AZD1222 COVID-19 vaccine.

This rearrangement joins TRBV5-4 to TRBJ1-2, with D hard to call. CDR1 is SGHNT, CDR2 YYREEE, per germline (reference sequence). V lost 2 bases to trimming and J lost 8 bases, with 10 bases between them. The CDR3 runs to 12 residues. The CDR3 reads CASSFTNQGYTF. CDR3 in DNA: TGTGCCAGCAGCTTCACCAATCAGGGCTACACCTTC. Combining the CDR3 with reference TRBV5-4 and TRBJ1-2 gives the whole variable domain ETGVTQSPTHLIKTRGQQVTLRCSSQSGHNTVSWYQQALGQGPQFIFQYYREEENGRGNFPPRFSGLQFPNYSSELNVNALELDDSALYLCASSFTNQGYTFGSGTRLTVV.

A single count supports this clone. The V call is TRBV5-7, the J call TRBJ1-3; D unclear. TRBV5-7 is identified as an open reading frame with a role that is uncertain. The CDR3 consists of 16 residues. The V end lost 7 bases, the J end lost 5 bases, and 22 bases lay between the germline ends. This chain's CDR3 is CASHLPLGRNRNTIYF. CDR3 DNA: TGTGCCAGCCATCTCCCCCTGGGCAGAAACCGAAACACCATATATTTT.

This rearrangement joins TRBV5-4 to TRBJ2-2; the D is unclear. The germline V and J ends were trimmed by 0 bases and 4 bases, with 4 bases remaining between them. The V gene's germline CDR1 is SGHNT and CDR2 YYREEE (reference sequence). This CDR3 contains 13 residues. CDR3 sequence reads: CASSLVGTGELFF. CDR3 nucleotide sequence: TGTGCCAGCAGCTTGGTGGGCACCGGGGAGCTGTTTTTT.

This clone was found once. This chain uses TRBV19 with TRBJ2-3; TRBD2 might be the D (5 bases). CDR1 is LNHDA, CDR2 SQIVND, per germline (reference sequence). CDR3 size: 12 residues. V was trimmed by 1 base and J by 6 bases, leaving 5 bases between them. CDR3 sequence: CASSIGGDTQYF. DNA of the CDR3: TGTGCCAGTAGTATAGGCGGGGATACGCAGTATTTT.

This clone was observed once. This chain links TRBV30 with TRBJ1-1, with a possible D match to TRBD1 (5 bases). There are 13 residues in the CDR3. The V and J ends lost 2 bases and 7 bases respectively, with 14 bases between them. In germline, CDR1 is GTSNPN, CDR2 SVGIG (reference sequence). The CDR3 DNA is TGTGCCTGGAGTTTGACAGCCATCAATGAAGCTTTCTTT. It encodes CAWSLTAINEAFF. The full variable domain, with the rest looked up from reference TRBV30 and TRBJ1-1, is SQTIHQWPATLVQPVGSPLSLECTVEGTSNPNLYWYRQAAGRGLQLLFYSVGIGQISSEVPQNLSASRPQDRQFILSSKKLLLSDSGFYLCAWSLTAINEAFFGQGTRLTVV.

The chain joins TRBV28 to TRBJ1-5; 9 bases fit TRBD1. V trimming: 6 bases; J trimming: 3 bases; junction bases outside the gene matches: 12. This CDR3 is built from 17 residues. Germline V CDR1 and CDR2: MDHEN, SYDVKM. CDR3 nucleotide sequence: TGTGCCAGCAGCCCTCCCGGGACAGGGCACCCCAATCAGCCCCAGCATTTT. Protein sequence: CASSPPGTGHPNQPQHF.

CDR3 loop: CASSLRQGVGIQYF. The CDR3 DNA reads TGTGCCAGCAGTTTAAGGCAGGGCGTGGGCATTCAGTACTTC. This chain connects TRBV28 to TRBJ2-4; D perhaps matches TRBD1 (5 bases). Trimming removed 2 bases from V and 9 bases from J, with 14 bases in between. Germline CDR1 reads MDHEN; CDR2 reads SYDVKM. The CDR3 covers 14 residues.

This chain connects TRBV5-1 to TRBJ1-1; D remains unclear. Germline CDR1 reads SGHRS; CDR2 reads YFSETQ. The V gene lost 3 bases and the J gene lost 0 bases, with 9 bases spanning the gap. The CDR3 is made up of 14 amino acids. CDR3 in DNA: TGCGCCAGCAGCTACACATCCTTGAACACTGAAGCTTTCTTT. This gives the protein CASSYTSLNTEAFF.

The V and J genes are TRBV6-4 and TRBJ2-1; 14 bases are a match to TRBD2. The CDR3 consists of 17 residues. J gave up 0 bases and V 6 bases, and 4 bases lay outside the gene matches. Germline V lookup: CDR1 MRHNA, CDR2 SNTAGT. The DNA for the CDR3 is TGTGCCAGCAGAGGGACTAGCGGGAGAGGCTCCTACAATGAGCAGTTCTTC. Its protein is CASRGTSGRGSYNEQFF.

CDR3 in amino acids: CAIGSSLYEQYF. CDR3 coding DNA: TGTGCCATCGGGAGTAGCCTCTACGAGCAGTACTTC. The V and J genes are TRBV10-3 and TRBJ2-7; D might be TRBD2 (5 bases). V lost 8 bases to trimming and J lost 3 bases, with 11 bases between them. The length of the CDR3 is 12 residues. CDR1 is ENHRY, CDR2 SYGVKD, per germline.

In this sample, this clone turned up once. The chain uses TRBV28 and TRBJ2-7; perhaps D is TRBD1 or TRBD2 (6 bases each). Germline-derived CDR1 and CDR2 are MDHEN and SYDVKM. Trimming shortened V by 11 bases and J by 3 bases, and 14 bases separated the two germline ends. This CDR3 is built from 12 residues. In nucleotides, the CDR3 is TGTGCCGGGGGGCAAGGGAACTACGAGCAGTACTTC. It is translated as CAGGQGNYEQYF.

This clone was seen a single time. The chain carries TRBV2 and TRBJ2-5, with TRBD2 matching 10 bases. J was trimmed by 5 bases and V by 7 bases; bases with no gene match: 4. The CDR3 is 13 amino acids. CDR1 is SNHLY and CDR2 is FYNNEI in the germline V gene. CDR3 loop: CASTLAGMETQYF. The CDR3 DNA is TGTGCCAGCACACTAGCGGGAATGGAGACCCAGTACTTC. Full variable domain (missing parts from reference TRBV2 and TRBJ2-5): EPEVTQTPSHQVTQMGQEVILRCVPISNHLYFYWYRQILGQKVEFLVSFYNNEISEKSEIFDDQFSVERPDGSNFTLKIRSTKLEDSAMYFCASTLAGMETQYFGPGTRLLVL.

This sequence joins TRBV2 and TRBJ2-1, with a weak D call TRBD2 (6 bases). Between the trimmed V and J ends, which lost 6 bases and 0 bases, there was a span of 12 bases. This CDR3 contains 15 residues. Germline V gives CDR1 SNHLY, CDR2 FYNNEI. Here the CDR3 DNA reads TGTGCCAGCAGGTCAAGGCGGGGCTCCTACAATGAGCAGTTCTTC. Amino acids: CASRSRRGSYNEQFF.

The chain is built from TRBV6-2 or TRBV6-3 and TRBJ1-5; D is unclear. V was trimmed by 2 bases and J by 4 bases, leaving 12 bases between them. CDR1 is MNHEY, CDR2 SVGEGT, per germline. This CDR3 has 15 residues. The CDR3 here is CASSYAFGVNQPQHF. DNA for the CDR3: TGTGCCAGCAGTTACGCGTTTGGGGTTAATCAGCCCCAGCATTTT.

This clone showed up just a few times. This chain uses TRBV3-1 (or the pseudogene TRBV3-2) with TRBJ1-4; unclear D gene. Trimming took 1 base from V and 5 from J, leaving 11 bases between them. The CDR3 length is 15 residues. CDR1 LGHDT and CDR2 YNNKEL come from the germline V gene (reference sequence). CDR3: CASSQVVPPNEKLFF. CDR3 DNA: TGTGCCAGCAGCCAAGTTGTTCCGCCCAATGAAAAACTGTTTTTT.

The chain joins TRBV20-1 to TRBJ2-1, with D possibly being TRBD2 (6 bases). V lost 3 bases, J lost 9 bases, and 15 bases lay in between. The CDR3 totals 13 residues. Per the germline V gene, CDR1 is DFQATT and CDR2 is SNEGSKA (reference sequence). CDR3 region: CSASTLGTGEQFF. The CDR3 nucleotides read TGCAGTGCTAGTACACTAGGGACTGGTGAGCAGTTCTTC.

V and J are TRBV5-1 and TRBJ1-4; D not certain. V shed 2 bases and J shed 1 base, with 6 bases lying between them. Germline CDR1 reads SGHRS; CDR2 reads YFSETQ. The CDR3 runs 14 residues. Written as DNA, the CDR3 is TGCGCCAGCAGCTTCGAGGGAACTAATGAAAAACTGTTTTTT. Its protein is CASSFEGTNEKLFF. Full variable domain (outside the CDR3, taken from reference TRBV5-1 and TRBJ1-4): KAGVTQTPRYLIKTRGQQVTLSCSPISGHRSVSWYQQTPGQGLQFLFEYFSETQRNKGNFPGRFSGRQFSNSRSEMNVSTLELGDSALYLCASSFEGTNEKLFFGSGTQLSVL.

CDR3 sequence reads: CASSPQRFGETQYF. DNA for the CDR3: TGTGCCAGCAGCCCCCAGCGTTTCGGGGAGACCCAGTACTTC. V and J are TRBV7-2 and TRBJ2-5; D unclear. Looked up from germline, CDR1 is SGHTA and CDR2 is FQGNSA. The CDR3 consists of 14 residues. Trimming left V 5 bases short and J 5 bases short, with 15 bases between.

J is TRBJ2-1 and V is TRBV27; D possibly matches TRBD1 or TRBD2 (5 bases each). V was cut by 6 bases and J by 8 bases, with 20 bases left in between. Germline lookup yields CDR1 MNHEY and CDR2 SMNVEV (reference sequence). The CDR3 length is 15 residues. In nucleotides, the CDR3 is TGTGCCAGCAGAATTGAGGCTCACCGGGGCGATGAGCAGTTCTTC. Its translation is CASRIEAHRGDEQFF.